This TCR beta chain appears in the sequencing data of a study of tumor and adjacent non-tumor tissue in lung cancer. At the level of the study: Aged about 30 to 85 years, patients included more than nine men and about 5 women with stage I to III disease. Around 4.5 million productive TCRbeta reads were obtained per sample on average. Study findings and constraints: Significantly higher TCR diversity was found in tumor than normal lung.

This clonotype was observed many times. The antigen is unknown. A modified ARM-PCR protocol with three rounds of nested PCR amplified TCRbeta. One entry per CDR3 protein results from TCRdb running MiXCR on the multiplex PCR reads. The sample lists around 40,000 distinct CDR3 sequences; 60% were seen once. The junction had 4 bases not matched to a gene; V was cut back by 6 bases and J by 5 bases. This CDR3 has 14 amino acids. Per germline, CDR1 MRHNA and CDR2 SNTAGT. This sample's RNA came from whole unsorted tissue. Distant lung tissue was collected more than 3 cm away from the tumor edge. Chemotherapy-naive patients with new lung cancer underwent thoracic surgery in China, August–November 2014.

The clonotype originates from a man over 45 with non-small cell lung cancer. The chain employs TRBV6-4 and TRBJ2-2; 9 nucleotides align to TRBD1. The material sequenced was distant non-tumor lung tissue. The CDR3, as DNA: TGTGCCAGCAGACAGGGGGCAGAGACCGGGGAGCTGTTTTTT. Amino acids: CASRQGAETGELFF.